The entry below gives a single T cell receptor (beta chain) sequence along with its context. Antigen: not known. This entry comes from a study of shared clonotypes between healthy human individuals. The repertoire was sequenced with immunoSEQ multiplex PCR; TCRdb's copy has only in-frame clones and lacks some. The data contain about 980,000 clones, less than 85% of them singletons. This CDR3 has 13 amino acids. Looked up from germline, CDR1 is SGHDT and CDR2 is YYEEEE. Trimming shortened V by 4 bases and J by 4 bases, and 11 bases separated the two germline ends. The study, taken as a whole, reports: Generation probability values for non-shared clonotypes were lower than those for clonotypes shared by all four donors. Researchers found naive subsets generally carried larger estimated richness than memory subsets. Clonotype sharing among the donors was expected to vary with sequencing depth. Limitation of the genetic and exposure-history diversity represented came from the few donors.

The origin of this receptor is a man aged 18 to 30 in good health. Material: memory CD4+ T cells sorted from blood. Sample subset: CD45RA-negative fraction. This chain uses TRBV5-6 with TRBJ1-2; D might be TRBD1 (5 bases). Written as DNA, the CDR3 is TGTGCCAGCAGCCCGCCGGGGGTCTATGGCTACACCTTC. Protein: CASSPPGVYGYTF.